This T cell receptor beta chain was sequenced for a study of CD8+CD57+ T cells in acquired aplastic anemia. Overall study context: Sorting CD4+ and CD8+ cells gave DNA averaging about 2.9 ug.

TCR beta VDJ and CDR3 were profiled, and genomic DNA was the template. TCRdb used MiXCR to reprocess the reads, holding one entry per CDR3 protein. This repertoire shows more than 150,000 distinct CDR3 sequences, around 50% found once; its top ten account for around 13%. CDR1 and CDR2 (germline): MNHEY, SVGEGT. The V gene lost 3 bases and the J gene lost 7 bases, with 13 bases spanning the gap. The CDR3 totals 14 residues. The study, taken as a whole, reports: There were over 25 CD8+ CDR3 sequences that occurred in both patients and controls.

The table lists this clonotype with many counts. Its specificity is unknown. Sequencing involved patients with CD8+CD57+ cell expansion previously shown by flow cytometry. Sampling of blood occurred while the patients had still received no therapy. V usage is TRBV6-2 or TRBV6-3 and J usage is TRBJ1-5; unclear D gene. The receptor comes from a human donor with aplastic anemia. Sequenced: sorted CD4+, CD8+, or CD8+CD57+ T cells (not recorded which) from PBMCs. This CDR3 is CASSYGGVGQPQHF. DNA of the CDR3: TGTGCCAGCAGTTATGGCGGGGTAGGGCAGCCCCAGCATTTT.